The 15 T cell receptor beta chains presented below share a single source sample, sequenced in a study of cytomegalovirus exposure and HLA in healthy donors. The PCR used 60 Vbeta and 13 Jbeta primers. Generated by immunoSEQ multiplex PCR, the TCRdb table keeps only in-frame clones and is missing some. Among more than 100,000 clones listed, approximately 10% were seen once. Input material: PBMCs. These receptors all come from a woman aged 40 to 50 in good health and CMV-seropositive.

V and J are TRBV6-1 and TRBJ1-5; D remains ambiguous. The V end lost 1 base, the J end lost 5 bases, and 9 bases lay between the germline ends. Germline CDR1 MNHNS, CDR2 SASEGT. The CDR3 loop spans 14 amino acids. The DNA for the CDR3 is TGTGCCAGCAGTGAAGAGGAGACTGATCAGCCCCAGCATTTT. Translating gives CASSEEETDQPQHF.

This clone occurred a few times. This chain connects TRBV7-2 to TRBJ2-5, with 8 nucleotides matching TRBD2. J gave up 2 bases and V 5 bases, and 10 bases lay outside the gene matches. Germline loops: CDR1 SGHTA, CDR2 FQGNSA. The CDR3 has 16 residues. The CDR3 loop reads CASSLNGGVGQETQYF. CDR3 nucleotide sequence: TGTGCCAGCAGCCTAAACGGGGGGGTGGGGCAAGAGACCCAGTACTTC.

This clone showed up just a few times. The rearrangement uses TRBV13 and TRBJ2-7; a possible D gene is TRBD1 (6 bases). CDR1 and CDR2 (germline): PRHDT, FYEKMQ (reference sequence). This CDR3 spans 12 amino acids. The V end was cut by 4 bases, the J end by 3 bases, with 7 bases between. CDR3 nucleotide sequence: TGTGCCAGCAGCTCGGACAGCTACGAGCAGTACTTC. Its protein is CASSSDSYEQYF.

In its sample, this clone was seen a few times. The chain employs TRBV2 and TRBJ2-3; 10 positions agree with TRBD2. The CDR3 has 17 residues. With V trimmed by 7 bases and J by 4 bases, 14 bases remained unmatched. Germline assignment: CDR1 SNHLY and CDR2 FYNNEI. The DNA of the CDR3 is TGTGCCAGCACCTTACCGTCGGGGAGCGGGGGGGCAGATACGCAGTATTTT. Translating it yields CASTLPSGSGGADTQYF.

The CDR3 sequence is CASSYMGQGPNEKLFF. The CDR3 DNA reads TGTGCCAGCAGTTACATGGGACAGGGGCCGAATGAAAAACTGTTTTTT. The J gene is TRBJ1-4, the V gene TRBV6-6; TRBD1 matches at 10 bases. This CDR3 is 16 amino acids long. The V gene end was trimmed by 2 bases and the J gene end by 5 bases; junction bases not matched to a gene: 5. Per the germline V gene, CDR1 is MNHNY and CDR2 is SVGAGI (reference sequence).

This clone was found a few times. The CDR3 nucleotides read TGTGCCAGCAGTGTCGACAGGGTCTCCTATAATTCACCCCTCCACTTT. Its translation is CASSVDRVSYNSPLHF. The chain has TRBV6-1 and TRBJ1-6, with 7 positions matching TRBD1. Germline CDR1 MNHNS, CDR2 SASEGT. CDR3 length: 16 amino acids. V was pared by 4 bases and J by 0 bases, with 3 bases of the junction left unmatched.

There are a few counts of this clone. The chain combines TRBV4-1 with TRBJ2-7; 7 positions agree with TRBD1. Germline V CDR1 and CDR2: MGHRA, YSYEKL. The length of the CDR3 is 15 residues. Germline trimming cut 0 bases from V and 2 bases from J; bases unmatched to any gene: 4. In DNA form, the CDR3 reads TGCGCCAGCAGCCAAGAGAAGGACAGGACCTACGAGCAGTACTTC. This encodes CASSQEKDRTYEQYF.

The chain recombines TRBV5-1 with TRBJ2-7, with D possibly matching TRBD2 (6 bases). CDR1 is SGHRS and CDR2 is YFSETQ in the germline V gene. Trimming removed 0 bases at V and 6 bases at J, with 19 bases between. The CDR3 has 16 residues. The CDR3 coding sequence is TGCGCCAGCAGCTTGGAGGTCGGGGGATCCTCCGGCGAGCAGTACTTC. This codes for CASSLEVGGSSGEQYF.

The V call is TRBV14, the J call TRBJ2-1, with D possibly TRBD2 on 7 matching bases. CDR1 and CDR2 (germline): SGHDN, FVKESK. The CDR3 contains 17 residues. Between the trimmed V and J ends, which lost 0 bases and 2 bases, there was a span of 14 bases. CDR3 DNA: TGTGCCAGCAGCCAAGATCCGTGGGGGGGCGCCTACAATGAGCAGTTCTTC. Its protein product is CASSQDPWGGAYNEQFF.

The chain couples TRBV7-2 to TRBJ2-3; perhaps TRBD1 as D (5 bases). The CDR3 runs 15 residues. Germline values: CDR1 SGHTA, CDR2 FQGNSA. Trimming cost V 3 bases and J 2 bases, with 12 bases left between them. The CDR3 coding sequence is TGTGCCAGCAGCTTCCTAACAGGTCTCACAGATACGCAGTATTTT. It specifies CASSFLTGLTDTQYF.

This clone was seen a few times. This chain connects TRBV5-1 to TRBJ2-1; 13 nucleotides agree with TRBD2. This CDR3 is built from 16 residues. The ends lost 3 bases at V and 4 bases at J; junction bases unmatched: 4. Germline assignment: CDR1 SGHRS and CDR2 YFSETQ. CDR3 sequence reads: CASSSTSGGYYNEQFF. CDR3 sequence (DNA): TGCGCCAGCAGCTCGACTAGCGGGGGGTATTACAATGAGCAGTTCTTC.

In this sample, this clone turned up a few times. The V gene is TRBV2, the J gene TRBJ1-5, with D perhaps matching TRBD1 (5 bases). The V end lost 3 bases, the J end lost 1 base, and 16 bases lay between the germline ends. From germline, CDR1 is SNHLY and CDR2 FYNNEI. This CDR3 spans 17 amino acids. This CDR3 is CASSEAGGRGSNQPQHF. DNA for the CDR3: TGTGCCAGCAGTGAGGCAGGAGGGAGGGGAAGCAATCAGCCCCAGCATTTT.

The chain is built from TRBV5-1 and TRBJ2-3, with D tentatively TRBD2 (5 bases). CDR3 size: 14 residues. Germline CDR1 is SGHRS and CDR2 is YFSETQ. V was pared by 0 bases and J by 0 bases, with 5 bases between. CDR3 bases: TGCGCCAGCAGCTTGGGGACTAGCACAGATACGCAGTATTTT. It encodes CASSLGTSTDTQYF.

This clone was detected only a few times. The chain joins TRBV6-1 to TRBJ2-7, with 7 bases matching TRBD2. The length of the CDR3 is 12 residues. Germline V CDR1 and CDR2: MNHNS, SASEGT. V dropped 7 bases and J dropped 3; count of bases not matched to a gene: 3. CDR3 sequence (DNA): TGTGCCAGCACGGGAGGCAGCTACGAGCAGTACTTC. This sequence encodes CASTGGSYEQYF.

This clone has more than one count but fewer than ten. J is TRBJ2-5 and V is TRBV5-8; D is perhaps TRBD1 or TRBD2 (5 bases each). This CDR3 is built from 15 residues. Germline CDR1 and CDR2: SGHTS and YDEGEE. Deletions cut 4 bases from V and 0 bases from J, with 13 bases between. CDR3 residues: CASSMGEGDQETQYF. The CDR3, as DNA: TGTGCCAGCAGCATGGGGGAAGGGGACCAAGAGACCCAGTACTTC.